This TCR beta chain was identified during a study of early T cells in non-severe SARS-CoV-2 infection. Study as a whole: The authors sequenced bulk RNA from unsorted whole blood, leaving chains unpaired. Study-level results: VDJdb matching skewed toward anti-spike CD8 responses, missing private and CD4 specificities.

Unique molecular identifier tags were affixed to discrete cDNA molecules. MiXCR, run by TCRdb on the 5' RACE reads, gives a single entry per CDR3 protein. Altogether 45,000 to 65,000 distinct CDR3 sequences are present, roughly 12% being singletons, with the ten largest covering 2.5% to 3%. About this clonotype: Its antigen remains unidentified.

Sequenced material: whole blood, taken at baseline. The sequence was collected from an adult who was a healthcare worker with PCR-confirmed SARS-CoV-2 infection or an uninfected control (not recorded which).

CDR3 in amino acids: CASRDRAQPQHF. The CDR3 nucleotides are TGTGCCAGCCGGGACAGGGCTCAGCCCCAGCATTTT. The J gene is TRBJ1-5, the V gene TRBV6-2 or TRBV6-3; 9 positions agree with TRBD1. The CDR3 spans 12 residues. J gave up 6 bases and V 8 bases, and 2 bases lay outside the gene matches. Germline V CDR1 and CDR2: MNHEY, SVGEGT.